The 10 T cell receptor beta chains below come from one sample, sequenced in a study of beta chain features in type 1 diabetes. Antigen specificity for these receptors is unknown. The whole isolated RNA underwent reverse transcription, so sequencing captured expressed TCRB transcripts. Clones were read by immunoSEQ multiplex PCR, and TCRdb kept only the in-frame ones, dropping some. Counted here are around 30,000 clones, about 65% occurring once; the ten biggest clones make up about 2.5%. Overall study findings and caveats: When Type 1 diabetes patients were examined, their TCRB CDR3s proved moderately but significantly shorter in all four CD4+ subsets.

The sequencing sample was made of Tregs from blood. These receptors all come from a woman aged 25 to 39 with type 1 diabetes.

The CDR3 is CASSSGLYYEQYF. The CDR3 DNA reads as TGTGCCAGCAGCTCGGGACTCTACTACGAGCAGTACTTC. This rearrangement joins TRBV7-9 to TRBJ2-7; weak D call: TRBD2 (6 bases). The length of the CDR3 is 13 residues. CDR1 is SEHNR and CDR2 is FQNEAQ in the germline V gene (reference sequence). The V end was cut by 4 bases, the J end by 3 bases, with 10 bases between.

J is TRBJ1-2 and V is TRBV30, with D possibly matching TRBD1 (6 bases). The CDR3 sequence is 13 residues long. The ends were cut back, 0 bases at V and 4 bases at J, with 9 bases in the middle. Germline CDR1 reads GTSNPN; CDR2 reads SVGIG (reference sequence). The CDR3 reads CAWSVQGGYGYTF. The CDR3 DNA reads TGTGCCTGGAGTGTACAAGGGGGCTATGGCTACACCTTC.

V gene TRBV6-5 combines with J gene TRBJ2-7; D not resolved. CDR1 and CDR2 from the germline V gene are MNHEY and SVGAGI. The CDR3 is made up of 14 amino acids. V was clipped by 5 bases and J by 2 bases, with 13 bases between them. The CDR3 nucleotides are TGTGCCAGCAGTCGTTCAATAACTCCCTACGAGCAGTACTTC. Translated, it gives CASSRSITPYEQYF.

The rearrangement uses TRBV29-1 and TRBJ2-1; 7 bases fit TRBD2. V was clipped by 2 bases and J by 4 bases; unmatched bases: 2. The CDR3 is 13 residues long. The germline CDR1 and CDR2 sequences are SQVTM and ANQGSEA. As DNA, the CDR3 is TGCAGCGTTGAACTAGCGGCATACAATGAGCAGTTCTTC. Its translation is CSVELAAYNEQFF.

This clone was seen only a few times. The genes are TRBV6-5 and TRBJ2-1; TRBD1 matches 8 bases. CDR3 length equals 15 residues. The V gene end was trimmed by 6 bases and the J gene end by 8 bases; junction bases not matched to a gene: 12. The germline CDR1 and CDR2 sequences are MNHEY and SVGAGI. The CDR3 spells CASRKQGVVFDEQFF. CDR3 DNA sequence: TGTGCCAGCAGGAAACAGGGGGTGGTCTTTGATGAGCAGTTCTTC.

V and J are TRBV29-1 and TRBJ2-7, with D tentatively TRBD2 (5 bases). V lost 5 bases and J 3 bases, leaving 14 bases between the germline ends. The CDR3 spans 13 residues. CDR1 is SQVTM and CDR2 is ANQGSEA in the germline V gene. Here the CDR3 DNA reads TGCAGCGTTACGGGAACTGGTAACTACGAGCAGTACTTC. Amino acids: CSVTGTGNYEQYF.

J is TRBJ2-4 and V is TRBV5-4, with 7 bases matching TRBD1. This CDR3 region has 17 residues. J gave up 6 bases and V 4 bases, and 16 bases lay outside the gene matches. Germline V gene lookup returns CDR1 SGHNT and CDR2 YYREEE (reference sequence). CDR3 nucleotides: TGTGCCAGCAGCCCATTACCGACAGGGAGAGTGGTAAACATTCAGTACTTC. Its protein product is CASSPLPTGRVVNIQYF.

The rearrangement joins TRBV10-3 to TRBJ2-1, with TRBD2 matching over 10 bases. This CDR3 is built from 14 residues. From germline, CDR1 is ENHRY and CDR2 SYGVKD. Losses at the gene ends were 6 bases for V and 8 bases for J; bases not matched to a gene: 7. DNA for the CDR3: TGTGCCATCAGGGGGACTAGCGCGGTGGATGAGCAGTTCTTC. Protein sequence: CAIRGTSAVDEQFF.

The chain is built from TRBV10-3 and TRBJ2-1; 7 nucleotides agree with TRBD2. CDR3 length: 16 amino acids. Germline assignment: CDR1 ENHRY and CDR2 SYGVKD. The ends lost 3 bases at V and 10 bases at J; junction bases unmatched: 15. The CDR3 loop reads CAISDQGGSAGEEQFF. DNA of the CDR3: TGTGCCATCAGTGATCAGGGCGGGAGTGCGGGTGAGGAGCAGTTCTTC.

Regarding this clone: Other DNA sequences within the sample encode an identical CDR3. The J gene is TRBJ2-5, the V gene TRBV5-1; 7 bases are shared with TRBD2. Per the germline V gene, CDR1 is SGHRS and CDR2 is YFSETQ. V shed 2 bases and J 4 bases; nucleotides not matched to a gene: 5. The CDR3 is 14 amino acids. CDR3 sequence: CASSLRTSGETQYF. CDR3 bases: TGCGCCAGCAGCTTAAGGACTAGTGGAGAGACCCAGTACTTC.